This entry features one T cell receptor beta chain sequence. There is no known antigen for this receptor. No per-base quality is available; no much larger clone lies one base away. The sample contains more than one DNA sequence encoding this CDR3. This record belongs to a study of control samples from healthy donors and cancer patients (dated by TCRdb to the early 2020s). Receptors were amplified or captured by the immunoSEQ multiplex PCR assay. Not all clones reach the TCRdb copy of this immuneACCESS table, which keeps in-frame sequences only. Checked studies attribute under half of the gap to unresolved V genes and leave the rest unexplained. This sample lists about 150,000 clones; around 96% were detected once. The ten largest clones capture 8.5% of the sample. CDR1 SGHTA and CDR2 FQGNSA are derived from the germline V gene. The CDR3, from cysteine to phenylalanine, totals 13 residues. Only the CDR3 region is kept as DNA, spanning 39 bases read in frame from base 1. Trimming costs V 2 bases and J 1 base, and their ends lie 5 bases apart.

The clonotype was recovered from a woman in her forties in good health. The rearranged chain carries TRBV7-2 and TRBJ1-1; there is no confident call for the D gene. The sequenced material came from blood. The DNA sequence is TGTGCCAGCAGCTTACAGAGGAACACTGAAGCTTTCTTT. This sequence encodes CASSLQRNTEAFF.